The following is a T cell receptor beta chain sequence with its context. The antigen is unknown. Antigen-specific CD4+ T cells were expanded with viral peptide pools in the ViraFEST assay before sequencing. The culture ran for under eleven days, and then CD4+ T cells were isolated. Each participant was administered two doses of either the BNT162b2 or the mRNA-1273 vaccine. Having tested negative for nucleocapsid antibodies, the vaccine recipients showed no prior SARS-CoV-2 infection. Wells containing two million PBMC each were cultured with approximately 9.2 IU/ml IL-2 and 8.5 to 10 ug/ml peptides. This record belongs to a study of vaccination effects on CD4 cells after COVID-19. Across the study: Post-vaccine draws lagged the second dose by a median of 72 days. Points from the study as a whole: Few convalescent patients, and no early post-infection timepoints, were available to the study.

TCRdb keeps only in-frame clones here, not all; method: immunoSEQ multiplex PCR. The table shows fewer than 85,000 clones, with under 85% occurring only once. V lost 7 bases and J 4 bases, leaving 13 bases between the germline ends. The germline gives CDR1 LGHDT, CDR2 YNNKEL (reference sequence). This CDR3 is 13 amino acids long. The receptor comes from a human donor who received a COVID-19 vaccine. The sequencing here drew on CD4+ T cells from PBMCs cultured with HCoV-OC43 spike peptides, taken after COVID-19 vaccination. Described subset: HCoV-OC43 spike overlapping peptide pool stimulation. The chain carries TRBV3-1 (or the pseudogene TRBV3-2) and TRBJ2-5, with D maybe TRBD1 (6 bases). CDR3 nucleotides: TGTGCCAGCACTAGGGGGTGGAGAGAGACCCAGTACTTC. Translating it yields CASTRGWRETQYF.